The sequence of this T cell receptor (beta chain) was determined in a study of shared clonotypes between healthy human individuals. The assay was immunoSEQ multiplex PCR, and TCRdb's table has in-frame clones only and misses some. The sample gives about 2.3 million clones, 90% to 95% of which show up once; about 0.37% is in the top ten. CDR3 length: 15 residues. CDR1 is GTSNPN, CDR2 SVGIG, per germline (reference sequence). Germline trimming cut 0 bases from V and 1 base from J; bases unmatched to any gene: 4. The chain uses TRBV30 and TRBJ1-2; TRBD1 agrees at 8 bases. This receptor was obtained from a man between 18 and 29 years old in good health. Some clones in this sample may be carry-over from other donors' samples. The source material was naive CD4+ T cells from PBMCs. Subset defined: CD45RA+ positively selected. The CDR3 loop is CAWSVQGGLNYGYTF. The CDR3 region has the DNA TGTGCCTGGAGTGTACAGGGGGGCCTTAACTATGGCTACACCTTC. Full variable domain (missing parts from reference TRBV30 and TRBJ1-2): SQTIHQWPATLVQPVGSPLSLECTVEGTSNPNLYWYRQAAGRGLQLLFYSVGIGQISSEVPQNLSASRPQDRQFILSSKKLLLSDSGFYLCAWSVQGGLNYGYTFGSGTRLTVV.